This T cell receptor beta chain appears in the sequencing data of a study of shared clonotypes between healthy human individuals. Findings of the study overall: Collection of samples was limited to blood; tissue repertoires likely differ.

The CDR3 is made up of 15 amino acids. Germline V gene sequence: CDR1 SGHRS, CDR2 YFSETQ. The ends were cut back, 2 bases at V and 2 bases at J, with 11 bases in the middle. Method: immunoSEQ multiplex PCR; TCRdb's copy keeps in-frame clones and lacks some. The sample holds about 1,800,000 clones, less than 95% seen once. As regards this clone: Its antigen is undetermined.

Only CD45RO-negative cells positively selected for CCR7 counted as naive CD8 cells, so terminally differentiated effector memory CD45RA+ cells were excluded. Sequencing input: naive CD8+ T cells sorted from blood. This clonotype was obtained from a man between 18 and 29 years old in good health. The chain uses TRBV5-1 and TRBJ2-1; possible D gene TRBD2, 6 bases. The CDR3 DNA follows: TGCGCCAGCAGCTTCTATAGCGGAACCTACAATGAGCAGTTCTTC. Translated: CASSFYSGTYNEQFF.